This TCR beta chain was documented in a study of blood T cell repertoires in COVID-19 (dated by TCRdb to the early 2020s). For the wider study: Samples from collaborators originated in the United States, Italy and Spain and spanned both the acute and convalescent phases of COVID-19. The prospective study material was composed of cDNA or gDNA derived from T cells, B-cell-depleted T cells, or PBMCs. Where HLA class I and class II types were available, the types were taken from metadata supplied by the sample provider, not from assay-based typing. A de-identified subject ID, COVID-19 status, age in years and sex were almost always included in the sample metadata. A freely available public database, intended as a resource for researchers studying the immune response to SARS-CoV-2, is where the repertoires were released. Samples came from the ongoing ImmuneRACE study (first 160 participants) plus 1,254 subjects from 6 global collaborators. Deeply sampled blood TCRbeta repertoires from subjects exposed to, actively infected with, or recovered from COVID-19 were included in the dataset.

Participants in the prospective study were enrolled through a virtual design, were aged roughly 18 to 100 years, and lived in roughly 24 United States geographic areas. Cohort assignment in the prospective study relied on participant-reported clinical history from a screening survey and a study questionnaire. A participant counted as exposed if, within 2 weeks of entering the study, that participant had been in contact with someone who had a PCR-confirmed or clinician-diagnosed COVID-19 case. Each participant in the prospective study had whole blood, serum and a nasopharyngeal or oropharyngeal swab collected by mobile phlebotomists. Participants in the prospective study had the option to provide additional blood draws and questionnaires over an approximately 2-month period. Blood samples from the prospective study were shipped frozen or at room temperature prior to DNA extraction. Remarks on this clone: The specificity of this receptor is unknown. Per-base quality was not reported, and no clone a single base away is much larger than it.

TCRbeta CDR3 regions were amplified from genomic DNA by means of the immunoSEQ Assay, a bias-controlled multiplex PCR. The study's processing was this. The number of nucleated cells in each sample was estimated by amplification of reference gene primers within the assay. Sequence reads were collapsed and filtered to measure the absolute abundance of every unique TCRbeta CDR3 rearrangement. For each sample, productive Simpson clonality was calculated as the square root of Simpson's diversity index across productive rearrangements. As stored in TCRdb, this immuneACCESS dataset retains in-frame rearrangements with V and J assigned. A fraction of the clones does not appear; measured against another copy, unresolved V genes explain less than half of the discrepancy, and the remainder lacks a known reason. V and J calls and clone size are as listed in that table; D and trimming were resolved from the DNA. This sample is represented by 400,000 to 500,000 clones; 88% of them were singletons. The ten largest clones add up to 1.4% to 1.5% of the sample.

Counted from cysteine to phenylalanine, this CDR3 has 14 amino acids. The only DNA kept is the CDR3, 42 bases in frame from the first base. The germline V gene supplies CDR1 MRHNA and CDR2 SNTAGT. The germline ends are 12 bases apart after V is trimmed by 0 bases and J by 9 bases. Paper-wide results and their limitations: The amount of clinical and demographic metadata varied by source and participant and was provided uncurated.

The specimen was PBMCs or T cells enriched from blood (not recorded which). This TCR was sampled from a young woman who had been exposed to COVID-19. The rearranged segments are TRBV6-4 and TRBJ2-1; the D segment could be TRBD1, given 6 matching bases. The DNA sequence is as follows: TGTGCCAGCAGTGACTCGACAGGCCCTGGTGAGCAGTTCTTC. It translates to CASSDSTGPGEQFF.